This T cell receptor beta chain was captured by sequencing in a study of early T cells in non-severe SARS-CoV-2 infection. Study summary: Unsorted whole-blood RNA was sequenced in bulk, leaving chains unpaired.

There are many counts of this clonotype. The antigen remains undetermined. The study's findings and limits: The study's VDJdb matching favored anti-spike CD8 responses and missed private and CD4 specificities.

Individually, cDNA molecules had unique molecular identifiers attached to them. TCRdb independently ran MiXCR on the 5' RACE reads; one entry per CDR3 protein. The sample records about 59,000 distinct CDR3 sequences, about 10% being singletons. The material sequenced was whole blood. The receptor comes from an adult who was a healthcare worker with PCR-confirmed SARS-CoV-2 infection or an uninfected control (not recorded which).

CDR3 nucleotides: TGCAGCGCCCAGCGGGGCAGCTACGAGCAGTACTTC. Translation: CSAQRGSYEQYF. The chain couples TRBV29-1 to TRBJ2-7; 7 nucleotides match TRBD2. The V gene's germline CDR1 is SQVTM and CDR2 ANQGSEA. The CDR3 is made up of 12 amino acids. V lost 7 bases to trimming and J lost 3 bases; unmatched junction nucleotides: 6.